These T cell receptor beta chains were read from a single sample in a study of cytomegalovirus exposure and HLA in healthy donors. Produced via immunoSEQ multiplex PCR; TCRdb's table is partial and in-frame only. Here the sample spans around 150,000 clones, 79% being singletons. Sequenced input: PBMCs. The receptors shown here come from a male donor in good health and CMV-seronegative. The CDR3 runs from the conserved cysteine through the conserved F or W. Fields, in order: CDR3 protein, CDR3 DNA, clone size, V gene, D gene, J gene. The D gene is left open where the match is weak. Not all rows give a size; the values are once, few, many and, for expanded clones, a class.

cdr3_aa: CATSLTGGDTDTQYF
cdr3_nt: TGTGCCACCAGCCTGACAGGGGGAGACACAGATACGCAGTATTTT
clone_size: .
v_call: TRBV6-1
d_call: TRBD1
j_call: TRBJ2-3

cdr3_aa: CASSARARAGNTIYF
cdr3_nt: TGTGCCAGCAGCGCCCGCGCGAGAGCTGGAAACACCATATATTTT
clone_size: .
v_call: TRBV7-8
d_call: .
j_call: TRBJ1-3

cdr3_aa: CASSPRLAGINEQFF
cdr3_nt: TGTGCCAGCAGTCCCAGACTAGCGGGGATCAATGAGCAGTTCTTC
clone_size: few
v_call: TRBV7-8
d_call: TRBD2
j_call: TRBJ2-1

cdr3_aa: CASSFAGNQPQHF
cdr3_nt: TGTGCCAGCAGCTTTGCAGGGAATCAGCCCCAGCATTTT
clone_size: .
v_call: TRBV5-8
d_call: .
j_call: TRBJ1-5

cdr3_aa: CASSLRLGATNEKLFF
cdr3_nt: TGCGCCAGCAGCTTGCGTCTTGGAGCAACTAATGAAAAACTGTTTTTT
clone_size: .
v_call: TRBV5-1
d_call: .
j_call: TRBJ1-4

cdr3_aa: CASVGTGGGYSYTF
cdr3_nt: TGCGCCAGCGTCGGGACAGGGGGAGGCTATAGCTACACCTTC
clone_size: .
v_call: TRBV5-1
d_call: TRBD1
j_call: TRBJ1-2

cdr3_aa: CSARDKGDAFF
cdr3_nt: TGCAGTGCTAGAGATAAGGGGGATGCTTTCTTT
clone_size: .
v_call: TRBV20-1
d_call: .
j_call: TRBJ1-1

cdr3_aa: CASSSGDTIYF
cdr3_nt: TGTGCCAGCAGTTCGGGAGACACCATATATTTT
clone_size: .
v_call: TRBV2
d_call: .
j_call: TRBJ1-3

cdr3_aa: CASSPPGQEGEKLFF
cdr3_nt: TGTGCCAGCAGTCCCCCGGGCCAAGAGGGCGAAAAACTGTTTTTT
clone_size: few
v_call: TRBV6-5
d_call: .
j_call: TRBJ1-4

cdr3_aa: CASSYAATGVGETQYF
cdr3_nt: TGTGCCAGCAGTTACGCGGCCACAGGGGTGGGAGAGACCCAGTACTTC
clone_size: .
v_call: TRBV6-5
d_call: TRBD1
j_call: TRBJ2-5

cdr3_aa: CASTDGQINYGYTF
cdr3_nt: TGCGCCAGCACCGACGGACAGATTAACTATGGCTACACCTTC
clone_size: few
v_call: TRBV5-1
d_call: .
j_call: TRBJ1-2

cdr3_aa: CASSSPVNEQYF
cdr3_nt: TGTGCCAGCAGCTCCCCGGTGAACGAGCAGTACTTC
clone_size: .
v_call: TRBV11-2
d_call: .
j_call: TRBJ2-7

cdr3_aa: CASSAGLASGGQETQYF
cdr3_nt: TGTGCCAGCAGCGCGGGTCTGGCTAGCGGGGGGCAAGAGACCCAGTACTTC
clone_size: .
v_call: TRBV5-6
d_call: TRBD2
j_call: TRBJ2-5

cdr3_aa: CASSSGQGQYF
cdr3_nt: TGTGCCAGCAGTTCCGGACAGGGGCAGTACTTC
clone_size: .
v_call: TRBV27
d_call: TRBD1
j_call: TRBJ2-7